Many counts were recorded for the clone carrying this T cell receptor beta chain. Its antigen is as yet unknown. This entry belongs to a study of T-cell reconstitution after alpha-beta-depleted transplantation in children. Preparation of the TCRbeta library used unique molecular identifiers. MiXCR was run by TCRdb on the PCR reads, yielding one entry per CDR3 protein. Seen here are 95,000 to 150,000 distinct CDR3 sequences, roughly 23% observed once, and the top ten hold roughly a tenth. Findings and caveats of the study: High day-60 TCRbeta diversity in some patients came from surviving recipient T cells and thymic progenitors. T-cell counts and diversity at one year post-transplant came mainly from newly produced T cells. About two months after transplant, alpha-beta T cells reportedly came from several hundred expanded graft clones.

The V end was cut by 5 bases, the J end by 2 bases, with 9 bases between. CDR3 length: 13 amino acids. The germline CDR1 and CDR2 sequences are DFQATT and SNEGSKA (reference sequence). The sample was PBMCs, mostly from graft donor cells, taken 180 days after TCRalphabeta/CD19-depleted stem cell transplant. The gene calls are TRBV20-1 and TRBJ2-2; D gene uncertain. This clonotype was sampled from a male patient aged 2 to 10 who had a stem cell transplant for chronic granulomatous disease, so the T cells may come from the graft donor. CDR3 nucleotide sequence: TGCAGTGCTGCTCCCCCTAACACCGGGGAGCTGTTTTTT. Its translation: CSAAPPNTGELFF.